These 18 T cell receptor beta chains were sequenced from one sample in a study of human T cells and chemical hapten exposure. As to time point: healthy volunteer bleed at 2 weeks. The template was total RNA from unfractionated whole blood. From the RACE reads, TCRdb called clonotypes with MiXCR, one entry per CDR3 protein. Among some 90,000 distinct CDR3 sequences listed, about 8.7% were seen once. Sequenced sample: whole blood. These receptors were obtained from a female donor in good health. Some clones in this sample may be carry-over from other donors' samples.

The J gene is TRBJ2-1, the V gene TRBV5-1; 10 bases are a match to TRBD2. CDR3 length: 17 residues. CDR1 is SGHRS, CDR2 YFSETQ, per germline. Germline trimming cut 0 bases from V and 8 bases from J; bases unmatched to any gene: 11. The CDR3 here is CASSLALLAGRADEQFF. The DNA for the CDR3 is TGCGCCAGCAGCTTGGCCTTACTAGCGGGACGGGCGGATGAGCAGTTCTTC.

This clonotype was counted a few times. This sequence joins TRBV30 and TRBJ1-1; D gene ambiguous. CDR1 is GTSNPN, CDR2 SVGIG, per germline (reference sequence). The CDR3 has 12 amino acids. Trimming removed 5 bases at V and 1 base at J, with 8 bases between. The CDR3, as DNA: TGTGCCTGGGGACGGTCGAACACTGAAGCTTTCTTT. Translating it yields CAWGRSNTEAFF.

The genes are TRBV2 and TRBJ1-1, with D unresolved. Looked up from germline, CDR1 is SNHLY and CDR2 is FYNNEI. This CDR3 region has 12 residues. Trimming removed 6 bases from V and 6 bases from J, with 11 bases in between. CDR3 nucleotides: TGTGCCAGCAGGGACGATACCGCTGAAGCTTTCTTT. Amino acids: CASRDDTAEAFF.

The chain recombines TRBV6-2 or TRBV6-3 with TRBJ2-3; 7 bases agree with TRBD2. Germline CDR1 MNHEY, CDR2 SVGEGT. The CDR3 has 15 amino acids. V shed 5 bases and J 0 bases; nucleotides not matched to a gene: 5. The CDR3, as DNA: TGTGCCAGCAGTAACCTAGCGGTTAGCACAGATACGCAGTATTTT. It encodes CASSNLAVSTDTQYF.

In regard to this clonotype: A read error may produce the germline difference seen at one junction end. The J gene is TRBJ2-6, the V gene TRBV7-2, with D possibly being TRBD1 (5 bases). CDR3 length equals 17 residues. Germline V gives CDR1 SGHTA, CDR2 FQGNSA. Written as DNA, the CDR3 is TGTGCCAGCAGCTTAGGTCAGGGCCACTCTGGGACCAACGTCCTGACTTTC. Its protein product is CASSLGQGHSGTNVLTF.

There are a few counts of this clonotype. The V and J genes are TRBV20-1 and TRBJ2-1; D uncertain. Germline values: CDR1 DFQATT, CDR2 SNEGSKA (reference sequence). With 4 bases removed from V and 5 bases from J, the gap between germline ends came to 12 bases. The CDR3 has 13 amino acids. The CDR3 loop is CSATRLVDNEQFF. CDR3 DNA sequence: TGCAGTGCTACGAGGCTAGTGGACAATGAGCAGTTCTTC.

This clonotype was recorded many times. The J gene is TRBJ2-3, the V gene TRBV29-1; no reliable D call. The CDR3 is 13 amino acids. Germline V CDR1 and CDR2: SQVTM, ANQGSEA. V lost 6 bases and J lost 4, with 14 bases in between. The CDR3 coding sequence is TGCAGCGTGGACGGAAGGGCCCCAGATACGCAGTATTTT. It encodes CSVDGRAPDTQYF.

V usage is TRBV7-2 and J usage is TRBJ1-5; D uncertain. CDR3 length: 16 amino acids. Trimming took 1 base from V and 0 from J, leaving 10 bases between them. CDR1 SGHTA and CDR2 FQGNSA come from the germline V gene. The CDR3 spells CASSLGTLYSNQPQHF. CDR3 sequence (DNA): TGTGCCAGCAGCTTAGGGACCCTATATAGCAATCAGCCCCAGCATTTT.

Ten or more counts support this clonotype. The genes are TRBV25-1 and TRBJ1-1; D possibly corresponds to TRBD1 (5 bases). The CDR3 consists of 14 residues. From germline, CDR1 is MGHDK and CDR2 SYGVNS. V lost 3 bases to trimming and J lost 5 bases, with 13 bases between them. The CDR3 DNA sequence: TGTGCCAGCAGTGAGGGGGGAAGTCGGACTGAAGCTTTCTTT. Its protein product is CASSEGGSRTEAFF.

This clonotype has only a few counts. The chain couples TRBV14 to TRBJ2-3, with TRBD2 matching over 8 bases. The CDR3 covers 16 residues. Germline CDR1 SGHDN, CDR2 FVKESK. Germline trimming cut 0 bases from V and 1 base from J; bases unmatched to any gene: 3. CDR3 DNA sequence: TGTGCCAGCAGCCAAGATCTGGGACTAGGCACAGATACGCAGTATTTT. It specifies CASSQDLGLGTDTQYF. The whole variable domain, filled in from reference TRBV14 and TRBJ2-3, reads EAGVTQFPSHSVIEKGQTVTLRCDPISGHDNLYWYRRVMGKEIKFLLHFVKESKQDESGMPNNRFLAERTGGTYSTLKVQPAELEDSGVYFCASSQDLGLGTDTQYFGPGTRLTVL.

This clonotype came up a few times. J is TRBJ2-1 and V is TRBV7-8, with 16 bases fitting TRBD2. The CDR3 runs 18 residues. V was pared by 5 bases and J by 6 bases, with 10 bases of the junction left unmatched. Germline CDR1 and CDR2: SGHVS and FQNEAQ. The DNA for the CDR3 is TGTGCCAGCAGCAAGGGACTAGCGGGAGGGGCCAGGCGCAATGAGCAGTTCTTC. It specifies CASSKGLAGGARRNEQFF.

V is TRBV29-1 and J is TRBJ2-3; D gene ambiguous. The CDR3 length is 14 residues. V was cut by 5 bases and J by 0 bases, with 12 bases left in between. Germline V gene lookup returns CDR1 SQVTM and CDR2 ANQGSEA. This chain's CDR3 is CSVPLFSSTDTQYF. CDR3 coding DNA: TGCAGCGTTCCTCTGTTTTCGAGCACAGATACGCAGTATTTT.

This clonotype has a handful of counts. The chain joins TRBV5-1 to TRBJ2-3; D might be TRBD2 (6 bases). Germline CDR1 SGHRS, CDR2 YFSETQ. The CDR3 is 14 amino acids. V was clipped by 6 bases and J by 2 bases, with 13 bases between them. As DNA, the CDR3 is TGCGCCAGCACCGGAGGAGGGTCCACAGATACGCAGTATTTT. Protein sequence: CASTGGGSTDTQYF. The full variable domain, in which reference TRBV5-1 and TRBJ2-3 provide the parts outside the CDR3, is KAGVTQTPRYLIKTRGQQVTLSCSPISGHRSVSWYQQTPGQGLQFLFEYFSETQRNKGNFPGRFSGRQFSNSRSEMNVSTLELGDSALYLCASTGGGSTDTQYFGPGTRLTVL.

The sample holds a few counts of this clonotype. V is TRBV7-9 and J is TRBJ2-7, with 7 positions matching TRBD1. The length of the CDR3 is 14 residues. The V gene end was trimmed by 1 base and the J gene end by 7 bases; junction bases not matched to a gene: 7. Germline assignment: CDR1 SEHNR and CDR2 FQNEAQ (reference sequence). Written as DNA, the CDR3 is TGTGCCAGCAGCTTAGGACAGGGTCAGGTTGAGCAGTACTTC. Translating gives CASSLGQGQVEQYF.

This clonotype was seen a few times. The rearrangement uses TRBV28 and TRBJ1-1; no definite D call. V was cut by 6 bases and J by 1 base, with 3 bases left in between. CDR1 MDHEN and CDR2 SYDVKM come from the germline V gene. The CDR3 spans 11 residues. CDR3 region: CASRKNTEAFF. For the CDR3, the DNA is TGTGCCAGCAGAAAGAACACTGAAGCTTTCTTT. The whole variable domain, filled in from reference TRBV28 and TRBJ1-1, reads DVKVTQSSRYLVKRTGEKVFLECVQDMDHENMFWYRQDPGLGLRLIYFSYDVKMKEKGDIPEGYSVSREKKERFSLILESASTNQTSMYLCASRKNTEAFFGQGTRLTVV.

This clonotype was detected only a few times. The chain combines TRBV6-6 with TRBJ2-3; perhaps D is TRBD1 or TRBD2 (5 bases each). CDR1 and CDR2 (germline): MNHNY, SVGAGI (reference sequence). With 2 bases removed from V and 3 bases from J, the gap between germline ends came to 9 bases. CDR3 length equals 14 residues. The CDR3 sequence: CASSYGGITDTQYF. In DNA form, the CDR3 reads TGTGCCAGCAGTTACGGGGGTATTACAGATACGCAGTATTTT.

The CDR3 is CASSARDSPLHF. The CDR3 DNA is TGTGCCAGCAGCGCCAGGGATTCACCCCTCCACTTT. V and J are TRBV9 and TRBJ1-6; perhaps TRBD1 as D (5 bases). V was cut by 3 bases and J by 8 bases, with 6 bases left in between. In germline, CDR1 is SGDLS, CDR2 YYNGEE. This CDR3 comprises 12 residues.

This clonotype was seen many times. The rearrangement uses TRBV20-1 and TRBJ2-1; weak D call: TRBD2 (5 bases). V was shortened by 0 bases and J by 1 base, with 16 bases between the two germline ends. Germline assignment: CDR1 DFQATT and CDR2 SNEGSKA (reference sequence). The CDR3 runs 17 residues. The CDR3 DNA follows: TGCAGTGCTAGAGATCCCAGTCGGGATAGGTCCTACAATGAGCAGTTCTTC. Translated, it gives CSARDPSRDRSYNEQFF.